This T cell receptor beta chain was found in a study of cytomegalovirus exposure and HLA in healthy donors. The PCR was carried out with 60 Vbeta primers and 13 Jbeta primers. TCRdb keeps only in-frame clones here, not all; method: immunoSEQ multiplex PCR. The sample has a few hundred thousand clones, about 87% seen once. Concerning this clone itself: Its antigen is still unknown.

The CDR3 contains 13 residues. CDR1 is SNHLY, CDR2 FYNNEI, per germline. V dropped 2 bases and J dropped 2 bases, with 6 bases sitting between them. Study-wide results and limits: Upon later analysis, HLA-associated TCR beta chains proved more clonally expanded than other, equally common chains.

The sequence derives from a woman younger than 35 in good health and CMV-seronegative. The chain has TRBV2 and TRBJ1-2, with D hard to call. The sample taken for sequencing was PBMCs. The CDR3 DNA sequence: TGTGCCAGCAGTGAACGGAGAAACTATGGCTACACCTTC. Translating gives CASSERRNYGYTF.